Presented here are 28 T cell receptor beta chains from one specimen sequenced in a study of T-cell memory formation after mild COVID-19. A single record per CDR3 protein comes from TCRdb applying MiXCR to the 5' RACE reads. The sample includes around 300,000 distinct CDR3 sequences, roughly 8% of them seen just once. Specimen: PBMCs or a T cell subset sorted from them (not recorded which). These receptors originate from a man between 18 and 35 years old who had mild COVID-19 (a few samples of this study predate the infection). Cell type and time point are not known.

This clonotype was recorded many times. The V gene is TRBV15, the J gene TRBJ1-5; D is undetermined. The CDR3 totals 12 residues. CDR1 and CDR2 (germline): LNHNV, YYDKDF (reference sequence). V lost 1 base to trimming and J lost 11 bases, with 9 bases between them. The CDR3 reads CATSRGTQAQHF. The CDR3 nucleotides are TGTGCCACCAGCAGAGGGACGCAGGCCCAGCATTTT.

This chain uses TRBV4-2 with TRBJ2-4; TRBD1 or TRBD2 may be the D gene (5 bases each). V was cut by 1 base and J by 11 bases, with 15 bases left in between. CDR3 length equals 14 residues. Germline V CDR1 and CDR2: LGHNA, YNFKEQ. The CDR3 region has the DNA TGTGCCAGCAGCCAAGGTCGGGGCATGGAAGTTCAGTACTTC. Amino acids: CASSQGRGMEVQYF.

The sample holds a few counts of this clonotype. V is TRBV5-1 and J is TRBJ1-6; D is possibly TRBD1 (6 bases). The germline V and J ends were trimmed by 1 base and 2 bases, with 10 bases remaining between them. This CDR3 is built from 16 residues. Per germline, CDR1 SGHRS and CDR2 YFSETQ. The CDR3 protein is CASSLLGGPYNSPLHF. DNA for the CDR3: TGCGCCAGCAGCTTGTTGGGGGGCCCCTATAATTCACCCCTCCACTTT. The full variable domain, completed using reference TRBV5-1 and TRBJ1-6, is KAGVTQTPRYLIKTRGQQVTLSCSPISGHRSVSWYQQTPGQGLQFLFEYFSETQRNKGNFPGRFSGRQFSNSRSEMNVSTLELGDSALYLCASSLLGGPYNSPLHFGNGTRLTVT.

This clonotype was counted between two and nine times. V gene TRBV7-9 combines with J gene TRBJ2-7; D may be TRBD2 (6 bases). From germline, CDR1 is SEHNR and CDR2 FQNEAQ (reference sequence). Trimming removed 6 bases at V and 2 bases at J, with 11 bases between. The CDR3 has 13 residues. The CDR3 sequence: CASRRDGAYEQYV. The CDR3 region has the DNA TGTGCCAGCAGGCGGGACGGAGCCTACGAGCAGTACGTC.

This clonotype was observed a few times. The chain is built from TRBV12-3 or TRBV12-4 and TRBJ2-7; D perhaps matches TRBD1 (6 bases). V shed 5 bases and J shed 2 bases, with 16 bases lying between them. This CDR3 has 15 residues. DNA of the CDR3: TGTGCCAGCAGTCAAAACCTGGGACATCCCTACGAGCAGTACTTC. Its translation: CASSQNLGHPYEQYF.

In this sample, this clonotype turned up a few times. The chain is built from TRBV10-1 and TRBJ2-3; D is ambiguous. The CDR3 length is 14 residues. Germline V CDR1 and CDR2: WNHNN, SYGVQD (reference sequence). V was shortened by 4 bases and J by 4 bases, with 12 bases between the two germline ends. CDR3: CASSGSRLADTQYF. The CDR3 coding sequence is TGCGCCAGCAGTGGCTCCCGACTCGCAGATACGCAGTATTTT.

This clonotype was seen a few times. V is TRBV7-2 and J is TRBJ1-5, with 7 positions matching TRBD1. V shed 5 bases and J 1 base; nucleotides not matched to a gene: 5. This CDR3 region has 15 residues. Germline V CDR1 and CDR2: SGHTA, FQGNSA. The DNA of the CDR3 is TGTGCCAGCAGCATGGGACAGTTGAGCAATCAGCCCCAGCATTTT. Translating gives CASSMGQLSNQPQHF.

This clonotype was observed a handful of times. This chain connects TRBV20-1 to TRBJ1-1; 7 bases match TRBD1. CDR1 DFQATT and CDR2 SNEGSKA come from the germline V gene (reference sequence). J lost 0 bases, V lost 4 bases, and 5 bases had no gene match. There are 14 residues in the CDR3. Here the CDR3 reads CSAMTGPMNTEAFF. CDR3 nucleotide sequence: TGCAGTGCTATGACAGGGCCCATGAACACTGAAGCTTTCTTT.

This clonotype was counted only a few times. The CDR3 nucleotides read TGTGCCAGCAGCCAAGATCGGGATGAAAAACTGTTTTTT. Amino acid sequence: CASSQDRDEKLFF. The chain is built from TRBV4-2 and TRBJ1-4; unclear D gene. The V gene's germline CDR1 is LGHNA and CDR2 YNFKEQ. The CDR3 covers 13 residues. Trimming took off 0 bases at V and 6 bases at J, with 5 bases between the two ends.

CDR3 region: CASSQVSGGASDTQYF. The CDR3 region has the DNA TGCGCCAGCAGCCAAGTCAGCGGGGGGGCCTCAGATACGCAGTATTTT. The chain has TRBV4-3 and TRBJ2-3, with 10 bases aligning to TRBD2. There are 16 residues in the CDR3. J was trimmed by 4 bases and V by 1 base; bases with no gene match: 5. Germline assignment: CDR1 LGHNA and CDR2 YSLEER.

The sample holds a few counts of this clonotype. The CDR3, as DNA: TGCAGTGCTAGAGTTCAGGTCACTGAAGCTTTCTTT. It codes for CSARVQVTEAFF. V and J are TRBV20-1 and TRBJ1-1; no reliable D call. CDR3 size: 12 residues. CDR1 is DFQATT and CDR2 is SNEGSKA in the germline V gene (reference sequence). Trimming removed 1 base from V and 4 bases from J, with 7 bases in between.

V gene TRBV5-1 combines with J gene TRBJ2-5, with 11 bases lining up with TRBD2. The CDR3 runs 17 residues. V dropped 0 bases and J dropped 5; count of bases not matched to a gene: 9. CDR1 and CDR2 from the germline V gene are SGHRS and YFSETQ. This CDR3 is CASSLELAGGPGETQYF. CDR3 DNA sequence: TGCGCCAGCAGCTTGGAGCTAGCGGGGGGCCCAGGGGAGACCCAGTACTTC.

CDR3 region: CASSFTGGSSGYTF. In nucleotides, the CDR3 is TGTGCCAGCAGTTTCACGGGAGGGTCGAGCGGCTACACCTTC. V and J are TRBV27 and TRBJ1-2; no clear D gene. This CDR3 is built from 14 residues. CDR1 and CDR2 from the germline V gene are MNHEY and SMNVEV (reference sequence). Trimming took off 3 bases at V and 8 bases at J, with 16 bases between the two ends.

This clonotype was observed at least ten times. This sequence joins TRBV12-3 or TRBV12-4 and TRBJ2-3; no reliable D call. This CDR3 has 14 residues. Trimming took 2 bases from V and 4 from J, leaving 10 bases between them. CDR3 nucleotide sequence: TGTGCCAGCAGTTTAATGATGCTCTCAGATACGCAGTATTTT. This translates into CASSLMMLSDTQYF.

The chain couples TRBV12-3 or TRBV12-4 to TRBJ2-1; either TRBD1 or TRBD2 may fit D (5 bases each). This CDR3 is 12 amino acids long. V lost 7 bases to trimming and J lost 8 bases, with 12 bases between them. The CDR3 sequence: CASTRGTDEQFF. DNA of the CDR3: TGTGCCAGCACGCGAGGGACGGATGAGCAGTTCTTC.

This clonotype was observed a handful of times. This sequence joins TRBV4-1 and TRBJ2-2; D tentatively fits TRBD1 or TRBD2 (5 bases each). V was cut by 0 bases and J by 3 bases, with 11 bases left in between. Looked up from germline, CDR1 is MGHRA and CDR2 is YSYEKL. The CDR3 sequence is 16 residues long. The CDR3 DNA follows: TGCGCCAGCAGCCAAGAACCCCGGGGCCACACCGGGGAGCTGTTTTTT. Protein sequence: CASSQEPRGHTGELFF.

This clonotype occurred a few times. The gene calls are TRBV5-1 and TRBJ2-2; 7 bases line up with TRBD2. The V and J ends lost 4 bases and 4 bases, in that order; junction bases with no gene match: 10. Germline values: CDR1 SGHRS, CDR2 YFSETQ. The CDR3 totals 16 residues. CDR3 residues: CASSTGGGESTGELFF. The CDR3 DNA is TGCGCCAGCAGCACGGGAGGAGGGGAGAGCACCGGGGAGCTGTTTTTT. Variable domain in full (rest from reference TRBV5-1 and TRBJ2-2): KAGVTQTPRYLIKTRGQQVTLSCSPISGHRSVSWYQQTPGQGLQFLFEYFSETQRNKGNFPGRFSGRQFSNSRSEMNVSTLELGDSALYLCASSTGGGESTGELFFGEGSRLTVL.

V is TRBV7-9 and J is TRBJ2-2; D possibly corresponds to TRBD1 (5 bases). Looked up from germline, CDR1 is SEHNR and CDR2 is FQNEAQ (reference sequence). Trimming left V 2 bases short and J 4 bases short, with 17 bases between. CDR3 length equals 17 residues. CDR3 protein: CASSLIFRSRVTGELFF. In nucleotides, the CDR3 is TGTGCCAGCAGCTTAATCTTTCGGTCCAGGGTCACCGGGGAGCTGTTTTTT.

V gene TRBV6-5 combines with J gene TRBJ2-7; possibly TRBD1 or TRBD2 for D (5 bases each). The CDR3 is 17 amino acids. V was cut by 0 bases and J by 0 bases, with 15 bases left in between. Germline loops: CDR1 MNHEY, CDR2 SVGAGI. The CDR3: CASSYSRGRPSSYEQYF. For the CDR3, the DNA is TGTGCCAGCAGTTACTCGAGGGGCAGGCCGAGCTCCTACGAGCAGTACTTC.

A few counts support this clonotype. The rearrangement joins TRBV7-6 to TRBJ2-3, with D unclear. The CDR3 is 13 amino acids. With 7 bases removed from V and 5 bases from J, the gap between germline ends came to 13 bases. Germline CDR1 and CDR2: SGHVS and FNYEAQ. The CDR3 region has the DNA TGTGCCAGCACCCCTTTTGGGAAAGATACGCAGTATTTT. It yields the protein CASTPFGKDTQYF.

V and J are TRBV7-2 and TRBJ1-2; 7 bases fit TRBD1. V lost 3 bases, J lost 8 bases, and 9 bases stayed unmatched. CDR3 size: 14 residues. Germline V lookup: CDR1 SGHTA, CDR2 FQGNSA. Here the CDR3 DNA reads TGTGCCAGCAGCTTGGGACAGCATTCGGGGGGCTACACCTTC. Translated: CASSLGQHSGGYTF.

The rearrangement uses TRBV5-1 and TRBJ2-7; D could derive from TRBD1 or TRBD2 (6 bases each). Germline assignment: CDR1 SGHRS and CDR2 YFSETQ. V dropped 0 bases and J dropped 0 bases, with 13 bases sitting between them. The CDR3 has 16 residues. The CDR3 DNA reads as TGCGCCAGCAGCTTGGTAACAGGGACTTTCTCCTACGAGCAGTACTTC. Protein sequence: CASSLVTGTFSYEQYF.

The table lists this clonotype with a few counts. V gene TRBV25-1 combines with J gene TRBJ1-4, with 7 nucleotides matching TRBD1. Germline V gives CDR1 MGHDK, CDR2 SYGVNS. Germline trimming cut 6 bases from V and 3 bases from J; bases unmatched to any gene: 7. The CDR3 length is 15 residues. The CDR3 DNA is TGTGCCAGCAGAGGGCAGGGGGGGGCTAATGAAAAACTGTTTTTT. As protein: CASRGQGGANEKLFF.

The V and J genes are TRBV9 and TRBJ1-2; D ambiguous. The CDR3 sequence is 12 residues long. Per the germline V gene, CDR1 is SGDLS and CDR2 is YYNGEE. Trimming removed 0 bases at V and 7 bases at J, with 7 bases between. DNA of the CDR3: TGTGCCAGCAGCGTAGTCCGTGGTGGCTACACCTTC. Translation: CASSVVRGGYTF.

This clonotype was observed a handful of times. J is TRBJ2-3 and V is TRBV28; the match to TRBD2 covers 11 bases. The CDR3 contains 17 residues. The junction had 8 bases not matched to a gene; V was cut back by 4 bases and J by 2 bases. CDR1 and CDR2 (germline): MDHEN, SYDVKM. The CDR3 DNA sequence: TGTGCCAGCAGTTCCCCCCCGACTAGCGGGGACACAGATACGCAGTATTTT. This encodes CASSSPPTSGDTDTQYF.

This clonotype was counted a few times. This chain links TRBV27 with TRBJ2-3; D not resolved. The V gene's germline CDR1 is MNHEY and CDR2 SMNVEV (reference sequence). Trimming shortened V by 3 bases and J by 4 bases, and 11 bases separated the two germline ends. The CDR3 extends over 14 amino acids. This chain's CDR3 is CASSFGTFSDTQYF. CDR3 nucleotide sequence: TGTGCCAGCAGTTTCGGCACCTTTTCAGATACGCAGTATTTT.

This clonotype has only a few counts. The chain uses TRBV6-6 and TRBJ1-5; no reliable D call. Germline-derived CDR1 and CDR2 are MNHNY and SVGAGI (reference sequence). This CDR3 has 13 residues. Trimming stripped 2 bases from V and 3 bases from J, with 5 bases between. CDR3 in DNA: TGTGCCAGCAGTTACCGGCACAATCAGCCCCAGCATTTT. Translation gives CASSYRHNQPQHF.

This sequence joins TRBV7-2 and TRBJ2-7, with TRBD2 matching over 7 bases. Germline V gene data show CDR1 as SGHTA and CDR2 as FQGNSA. The CDR3 spans 15 residues. The CDR3 spells CDSSLGASGPYEQYV. CDR3 in DNA: TGTGACAGCAGCTTAGGGGCTAGCGGACCCTACGAGCAGTACGTC.